This entry describes one TCR beta chain. This record belongs to a study of control samples from healthy donors and cancer patients. The length of the CDR3 is 16 residues. Germline CDR1 is MRHNA and CDR2 is SNTAGT. V lost 6 bases to trimming and J lost 3 bases; unmatched junction nucleotides: 11. Assay used: immunoSEQ multiplex PCR; TCRdb lists only in-frame clones, some missing. The profile shows 100,000 to 150,000 clones, 92% of them singletons. The chain couples TRBV6-4 to TRBJ2-1, with TRBD1 identical over 7 bases. The sample comprised blood. The origin of this receptor is a woman aged 50 to 60 in good health. The CDR3 nucleotides read TGTGCCAGCAGCAACCTCCGGGACAGATTCTACAATGAGCAGTTCTTC. Translation gives CASSNLRDRFYNEQFF.